A selection of T cell receptor beta chains follows, all from one sample in a study of T cells after yellow fever vaccination. TCRdb fed the 5' RACE reads into MiXCR, producing one record per CDR3 protein. Here the sample spans 400,000 to 450,000 distinct CDR3 sequences, under 20% being singletons. The sample was PBMCs, taken before the yellow fever booster vaccination. These receptors were obtained from a man between 18 and 29 years old who received the YFV17D yellow fever vaccine. Each CDR3 is given without its conserved first and last residue.

J	length	V	CDR3
TRBJ1-1	9	TRBV15	ATNGDTEAF
TRBJ2-5	12	TRBV11-2	ASSLLSTPETQY
TRBJ2-4	12	TRBV12-5	ASGLGTGGLGQY
TRBJ2-2	14	TRBV4-1	ASSQPGQGSTGELF
TRBJ1-2	13	TRBV29-1	SVPGGVMSPSGYT
TRBJ2-1	17	TRBV6-5	ASSYSIPAGGVLKNEQF
TRBJ2-5	13	TRBV9	ASSPFQGGQETQY
TRBJ1-2	13	TRBV5-1	ASSLTGQGNYGYT
TRBJ1-2	11	TRBV29-1	SVATGANYGYT
TRBJ2-3	15	TRBV7-6	ASSLGEGTALADTQY
TRBJ1-2	11	TRBV20-1	SAETGVTYGYT
TRBJ2-3	16	TRBV4-3	ASSQDVGLAGGLDTQY
TRBJ2-5	14	TRBV4-3	ASSQDQTGYEETQY
TRBJ2-7	12	TRBV20-1	SASGTFLDHGQY
TRBJ2-5	11	TRBV27	ASGPGGGETQY
TRBJ2-5	16	TRBV3-1	ASSFRLRTSDKQETQY
TRBJ2-2	13	TRBV20-1	SARDGGQDTGELF
TRBJ2-5	10	TRBV7-9	ASSLWEETQY
TRBJ1-2	10	TRBV10-3	ASRSQGNGYT
TRBJ1-1	12	TRBV4-3	ASSQNYRDTEAF
TRBJ1-2	16	TRBV5-6	ASSLGFETGGVWYGYT
TRBJ2-5	8	TRBV29-1	SALTEAQY
TRBJ1-4	15	TRBV4-2	ASSLGGPGGELEKLF
TRBJ2-3	13	TRBV30	AWSTGQGGTDTQY
TRBJ2-7	15	TRBV7-9	ASSAVLRQGPSYEQY
TRBJ2-5	13	TRBV6-2/TRBV6-3	ASSYSGAGQETQY
TRBJ2-7	12	TRBV6-2/TRBV6-3	ASSYPAGGYEQY
TRBJ2-1	11	TRBV7-3	ASRSGQASEQF
TRBJ1-1	14	TRBV6-2/TRBV6-3	ASSSPDGGMNTEAF
TRBJ1-1	16	TRBV20-1	SASVGSLGPWLNTEAF
TRBJ2-2	11	TRBV5-1	ASSSTVTGELF
TRBJ2-2	15	TRBV10-1	ASSDPDSPGNTGELF
TRBJ2-1	11	TRBV5-1	ASSWGQGGEQF
TRBJ1-1	11	TRBV6-6	ASSFERNTEAF
TRBJ1-1	13	TRBV9	ASSATGTGTTEAF
TRBJ1-1	13	TRBV4-3	ASSQVWTANTEAF
TRBJ1-6	13	TRBV6-5	ASSWGSSYNSPLH
TRBJ2-5	10	TRBV27	ASRGTGETQY